This T cell receptor beta chain was recorded in a study of blood T cell repertoires in COVID-19. Overall study context: From T cells, B-cell-depleted T cells, or PBMCs came the material, which was cDNA or gDNA.

Participants came from under 30 US areas, aged roughly 18 to 95 years. Clinical history reported by participants formed the basis on which cohorts were assigned. This CDR3 comprises 13 residues. The germline V gene encodes CDR1 MNHEY and CDR2 SMNVEV (reference sequence). V gave up 3 bases and J gave up 4 bases, with 7 bases separating them. Produced via immunoSEQ multiplex PCR; TCRdb's table is partial and in-frame only. Found here are some 200,000 clones, 82% of them singletons; the top ten hold roughly 12%. V gene TRBV27 combines with J gene TRBJ1-5; D is uncertain. Material: PBMCs or T cells enriched from blood (not recorded which). This TCR was sampled from a man in his forties who had recovered from COVID-19. In DNA form, the CDR3 reads TGTGCCAGCAGTTTCGGAGGTAATCAGCCCCAGCATTTT. Protein: CASSFGGNQPQHF.